These 27 T cell receptor beta chains came from one sample sequenced in a study of blood T cell repertoires in COVID-19. The data were produced by immunoSEQ multiplex PCR, yet TCRdb's version contains in-frame clones alone and is incomplete. Altogether over 200,000 clones are present, approximately 92% being singletons, with the ten largest covering 2% to 3%. Sequencing was done on a sample of peripheral blood. All receptors come from a person aged 18-35 years with COVID-19, enrolled during active disease.

The gene calls are TRBV7-9 and TRBJ2-1; no firm D call. The CDR3 runs 12 residues. Germline values: CDR1 SEHNR, CDR2 FQNEAQ (reference sequence). V dropped 1 base and J dropped 8 bases, with 6 bases sitting between them. The chain's CDR3 is CASSLERDEQFF. Written as DNA, the CDR3 is TGTGCCAGCAGCTTAGAACGGGATGAGCAGTTCTTC.

The chain joins TRBV7-9 to TRBJ1-1; 10 positions match TRBD1. The CDR3 is 13 residues long. The V segment lost 8 bases and the J segment 10 bases; nucleotides outside the gene matches: 10. The germline gives CDR1 SEHNR, CDR2 FQNEAQ (reference sequence). This chain's CDR3 is CASAGQGETVAFF. As DNA, the CDR3 is TGTGCCAGCGCTGGACAGGGGGAGACAGTAGCTTTCTTT.

This clone was seen just once. The genes are TRBV19 and TRBJ2-1, with D perhaps matching TRBD2 (6 bases). The V end was cut by 6 bases, the J end by 4 bases, with 7 bases between. Germline assignment: CDR1 LNHDA and CDR2 SQIVND (reference sequence). This CDR3 region has 12 residues. This CDR3 reads CASSAGYNEQFF. CDR3 bases: TGTGCCAGTAGCGCGGGATACAATGAGCAGTTCTTC.

The chain is built from TRBV29-1 and TRBJ1-2, with 8 nucleotides matching TRBD1. Germline lookup yields CDR1 SQVTM and CDR2 ANQGSEA. The CDR3 runs 14 residues. The ends lost 3 bases at V and 8 bases at J; junction bases unmatched: 11. CDR3 bases: TGCAGCGTTGACAATGGACAGGGCGCCGGGGGCTACACCTTC. Its translation: CSVDNGQGAGGYTF.

The rearrangement uses TRBV28 and TRBJ1-3; D unresolved. V was cut by 7 bases and J by 1 base, with 14 bases left in between. Germline V CDR1 and CDR2: MDHEN, SYDVKM. CDR3 size: 15 residues. Written as DNA, the CDR3 is TGTGCCAGCACCAATCGGGAAGGTTCTGGAAACACCATATATTTT. Its protein product is CASTNREGSGNTIYF.

The CDR3 bases are TGTGCCAGCAGCCGAGGCATGAGACGGGAGGAGAGAGAGACCCAGTACTTC. Its translation: CASSRGMRREERETQYF. This rearrangement joins TRBV5-4 to TRBJ2-5; 7 bases map to TRBD2. V lost 4 bases, J lost 4 bases, and 16 bases stayed unmatched. The CDR3 consists of 17 residues. Germline V gene data show CDR1 as SGHNT and CDR2 as YYREEE (reference sequence).

V is TRBV4-1 and J is TRBJ2-2, with TRBD1 matching over 8 bases. Germline CDR1 and CDR2: MGHRA and YSYEKL. V lost 4 bases, J lost 7 bases, and 17 bases stayed unmatched. This CDR3 contains 18 residues. CDR3 DNA sequence: TGCGCCAGCAGCCTGCGACCCCCGGGACAGGTTACCGACGGGGAGCTGTTTTTT. Encoded protein: CASSLRPPGQVTDGELFF.

The rearrangement uses TRBV5-1 and TRBJ2-5; a weak D match, TRBD1 (6 bases). V was shortened by 2 bases and J by 2 bases, with 19 bases between the two germline ends. The CDR3 sequence is 17 residues long. From germline, CDR1 is SGHRS and CDR2 YFSETQ. CDR3: CASSLIQFGQLQETQYF. CDR3 sequence (DNA): TGCGCCAGCAGCTTAATACAGTTTGGACAGTTACAAGAGACCCAGTACTTC.

V is TRBV5-5 and J is TRBJ1-4, with D unresolved. This CDR3 region has 13 residues. With 1 base removed from V and 8 bases from J, the gap between germline ends came to 9 bases. The germline CDR1 and CDR2 sequences are SGHKS and YYEKEE (reference sequence). In nucleotides, the CDR3 is TGTGCCAGCAGCTTGAGCCAGGCCGAAAAACTGTTTTTT. Protein product: CASSLSQAEKLFF.

The J gene is TRBJ1-2, the V gene TRBV27; D gene uncertain. The ends were cut back, 5 bases at V and 8 bases at J, with 24 bases in the middle. The CDR3 is 16 residues long. CDR1 and CDR2 (germline): MNHEY, SMNVEV (reference sequence). CDR3 in amino acids: CASSLASDEPLEGYTF. The DNA for the CDR3 is TGTGCCAGCAGTCTAGCCTCGGACGAGCCGCTAGAAGGCTACACCTTC.

The chain is built from TRBV19 and TRBJ1-1, with unresolved D. CDR1 and CDR2 (germline): LNHDA, SQIVND (reference sequence). This CDR3 comprises 15 residues. The V end lost 3 bases, the J end lost 1 base, and 12 bases lay between the germline ends. CDR3 protein: CASSMGGLSNTEAFF. DNA of the CDR3: TGTGCCAGTAGTATGGGCGGGTTGTCGAACACTGAAGCTTTCTTT.

The J gene is TRBJ1-5, the V gene TRBV7-9, with no clear D. This CDR3 contains 12 residues. The V end lost 2 bases, the J end lost 7 bases, and 6 bases lay between the germline ends. Germline V lookup: CDR1 SEHNR, CDR2 FQNEAQ (reference sequence). The DNA of the CDR3 is TGTGCCAGCAGCTTACTTGGCCAGCCCCAGCATTTT. Its protein is CASSLLGQPQHF. Based on the CDR3 plus reference TRBV7-9 and TRBJ1-5, the full variable domain is DTGVSQNPRHKITKRGQNVTFRCDPISEHNRLYWYRQTLGQGPEFLTYFQNEAQLEKSRLLSDRFSAERPKGSFSTLEIQRTEQGDSAMYLCASSLLGQPQHFGDGTRLSIL.

This rearrangement joins TRBV6-5 to TRBJ1-2; D not resolved. V was pared by 6 bases and J by 5 bases, with 13 bases between. The CDR3 has 13 amino acids. Germline CDR1 MNHEY, CDR2 SVGAGI. The CDR3 is CASRTLGEYGYTF. The DNA of the CDR3 is TGTGCCAGCAGGACCTTAGGAGAGTATGGCTACACCTTC.

The chain couples TRBV24-1 to TRBJ1-1; 7 bases map to TRBD1. The CDR3 has 15 residues. V was pared by 4 bases and J by 0 bases, with 4 bases of the junction left unmatched. The germline V gene encodes CDR1 KGHDR and CDR2 SFDVKD. DNA for the CDR3: TGTGCCACCAGTGACGGACAGGCAGTGAACACTGAAGCTTTCTTT. This encodes CATSDGQAVNTEAFF.

The chain recombines TRBV9 with TRBJ2-6; 9 positions match TRBD1. V shed 4 bases and J 2 bases; nucleotides not matched to a gene: 4. The CDR3 totals 16 residues. The V gene's germline CDR1 is SGDLS and CDR2 YYNGEE. The CDR3 protein is CASSTRTGAGANVLTF. As DNA, the CDR3 is TGTGCCAGCAGCACCCGGACAGGGGCTGGGGCCAACGTCCTGACTTTC.

The chain joins TRBV7-2 to TRBJ1-2; D is unclear. The germline CDR1 and CDR2 sequences are SGHTA and FQGNSA. This CDR3 comprises 15 residues. Trimming shortened V by 0 bases and J by 5 bases, and 13 bases separated the two germline ends. The CDR3 loop reads CASSLALTDDYGYTF. The CDR3 nucleotides are TGTGCCAGCAGCTTAGCTTTGACTGATGATTATGGCTACACCTTC.

V usage is TRBV5-8 and J usage is TRBJ1-5, with a possible D match to TRBD1 (6 bases). The CDR3 is 14 amino acids. Germline V gene data show CDR1 as SGHTS and CDR2 as YDEGEE. Deletions cut 4 bases from V and 0 bases from J, with 8 bases between. The CDR3 DNA is TGTGCCAGCAGCGGGACATTTAGCAATCAGCCCCAGCATTTT. Translating it yields CASSGTFSNQPQHF.

This chain uses TRBV28 with TRBJ2-5; 9 bases are shared with TRBD2. The CDR3 sequence is 16 residues long. The J segment lost 4 bases and the V segment lost 3 bases, leaving 9 bases of the junction unmatched. CDR1 MDHEN and CDR2 SYDVKM come from the germline V gene. The CDR3 DNA reads TGTGCCAGCAGTTTTTATGCGGGAGGGCCACCAGAGACCCAGTACTTC. Residues: CASSFYAGGPPETQYF.

The CDR3 bases are TGTGCCACCAGTGATTCAGTCGCTGGAGAGACCCAGTACTTC. Translated: CATSDSVAGETQYF. This sequence joins TRBV24-1 and TRBJ2-5; no clear D gene. Germline loops: CDR1 KGHDR, CDR2 SFDVKD. The V end lost 2 bases, the J end lost 4 bases, and 10 bases lay between the germline ends. CDR3 length equals 14 residues.

The V and J genes are TRBV7-9 and TRBJ2-5; D may be TRBD1 (8 bases). The CDR3 totals 14 residues. The germline CDR1 and CDR2 sequences are SEHNR and FQNEAQ (reference sequence). With 4 bases removed from V and 4 bases from J, the gap between germline ends came to 13 bases. This CDR3 is CASSSHRGGETQYF. CDR3 DNA sequence: TGTGCCAGCAGCTCCCACAGGGGGGGAGAGACCCAGTACTTC. Complete variable domain (other parts from reference TRBV7-9 and TRBJ2-5): DTGVSQNPRHKITKRGQNVTFRCDPISEHNRLYWYRQTLGQGPEFLTYFQNEAQLEKSRLLSDRFSAERPKGSFSTLEIQRTEQGDSAMYLCASSSHRGGETQYFGPGTRLLVL.

The sample holds one count of this clone. This sequence joins TRBV20-1 and TRBJ2-1; 8 bases agree with TRBD2. This CDR3 has 15 amino acids. V shed 3 bases and J 8 bases; nucleotides not matched to a gene: 12. Germline CDR1 and CDR2: DFQATT and SNEGSKA (reference sequence). CDR3 coding DNA: TGCAGTGCTAGTAAGAGTAGCGGGATCCGGGATGAGCAGTTCTTC. Translated, it gives CSASKSSGIRDEQFF.

The chain uses TRBV5-1 and TRBJ2-1; 8 nucleotides align to TRBD1. CDR1 is SGHRS and CDR2 is YFSETQ in the germline V gene. CDR3 size: 14 residues. The ends lost 4 bases at V and 8 bases at J; junction bases unmatched: 8. CDR3 nucleotides: TGCGCCAGCAGCGACAGGGGTTTGAGGGATGAGCAGTTCTTC. Translation: CASSDRGLRDEQFF.

This chain connects TRBV7-9 to TRBJ2-1; TRBD2 matches 7 bases. This CDR3 region has 17 residues. Losses at the gene ends were 5 bases for V and 6 bases for J; bases not matched to a gene: 16. Germline CDR1 SEHNR, CDR2 FQNEAQ (reference sequence). This CDR3 reads CASSVGEWLAVSNEQFF. DNA of the CDR3: TGTGCCAGCAGCGTTGGTGAGTGGCTAGCGGTGAGCAATGAGCAGTTCTTC. Complete variable domain (other parts from reference TRBV7-9 and TRBJ2-1): DTGVSQNPRHKITKRGQNVTFRCDPISEHNRLYWYRQTLGQGPEFLTYFQNEAQLEKSRLLSDRFSAERPKGSFSTLEIQRTEQGDSAMYLCASSVGEWLAVSNEQFFGPGTRLTVL.

The V and J genes are TRBV5-8 and TRBJ2-7; weak D call: TRBD2 (5 bases). The germline CDR1 and CDR2 sequences are SGHTS and YDEGEE. This CDR3 has 13 residues. V dropped 2 bases and J dropped 4 bases, with 10 bases sitting between them. CDR3 sequence reads: CASSFGRAYEQYF. The DNA of the CDR3 is TGTGCCAGCAGCTTCGGGCGGGCGTACGAGCAGTACTTC.

The chain joins TRBV10-2 to TRBJ1-2; 12 nucleotides line up with TRBD1. Germline-derived CDR1 and CDR2 are WSHSY and SAAADI. V trimming: 8 bases; J trimming: 5 bases; junction bases outside the gene matches: 9. CDR3 length: 15 amino acids. The CDR3 loop reads CASGSGTGGVYGYTF. Written as DNA, the CDR3 is TGCGCCAGCGGATCCGGGACAGGGGGCGTTTATGGCTACACCTTC.

The sample holds a few counts of this clone. The chain carries TRBV5-1 and TRBJ2-5; the match to TRBD2 covers 10 bases. The germline CDR1 and CDR2 sequences are SGHRS and YFSETQ. This CDR3 region has 18 residues. The trim removed 4 bases at V and 0 bases at J, leaving 12 bases unmatched. CDR3: CASSPRRASGGYQETQYF. The CDR3 bases are TGCGCCAGCAGCCCAAGGCGGGCTAGCGGGGGATACCAAGAGACCCAGTACTTC.

The chain employs TRBV19 and TRBJ2-7; TRBD2 is a possible D gene (5 bases). Trimming stripped 1 base from V and 2 bases from J, with 18 bases between. The length of the CDR3 is 17 residues. CDR1 is LNHDA and CDR2 is SQIVND in the germline V gene (reference sequence). The DNA of the CDR3 is TGTGCCAGTAGTATAGCCGAGGGTCCCGGGATTACCTACGAGCAGTACTTC. Protein sequence: CASSIAEGPGITYEQYF.